This T cell receptor beta chain was documented in a study of OX40 agonist ivuxolimab in advanced cancers. About the study: The group had a mean age of about 65 years, ranged from roughly 20 to 80, and was 82.7% male.

Study results and caveats: In the 0.1-3.0 mg/kg groups, partial responders showed among the lowest expansion. Some of the nonresponding patients also showed low levels of normalized T-cell clonal expansion. There was clonal expansion of CD4+ and CD8+ blood T cells by week 6 at 0.1 to 3.0 mg/kg.

As to this clone: Its antigen is not identified.

CDR1 is SGDLS, CDR2 YYNGEE, per germline. V was clipped by 3 bases and J by 1 base; unmatched bases: 8. CDR3 length: 17 residues. TCRdb keeps only in-frame clones here, not all; method: immunoSEQ multiplex PCR. The data contain tens of thousands of clones, about four fifths of them singletons. This chain links TRBV9 with TRBJ1-1, with 11 bases lining up with TRBD1. This TCR came from an adult with an advanced solid tumor such as melanoma, head and neck, liver or kidney cancer. This material consisted of CD4+ or CD8+ T cells sorted from blood, taken in a trial of the OX40 agonist ivuxolimab. In DNA form, the CDR3 reads TGTGCCAGCAGCGCAGCCGGGACAGGGGGTTGGAACACTGAAGCTTTCTTT. This sequence encodes CASSAAGTGGWNTEAFF. The full variable domain, completed using reference TRBV9 and TRBJ1-1, is DSGVTQTPKHLITATGQRVTLRCSPRSGDLSVYWYQQSLDQGLQFLIQYYNGEERAKGNILERFSAQQFPDLHSELNLSSLELGDSALYFCASSAAGTGGWNTEAFFGQGTRLTVV.